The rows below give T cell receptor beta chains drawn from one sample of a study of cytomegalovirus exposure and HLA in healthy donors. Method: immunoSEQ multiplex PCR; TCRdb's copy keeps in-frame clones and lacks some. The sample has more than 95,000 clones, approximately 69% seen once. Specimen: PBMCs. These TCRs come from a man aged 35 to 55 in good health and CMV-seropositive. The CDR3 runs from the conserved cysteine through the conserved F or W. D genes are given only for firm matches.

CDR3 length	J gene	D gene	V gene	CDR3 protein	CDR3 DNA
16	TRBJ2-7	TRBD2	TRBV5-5	CASSLTSGTDTYEQYF	TGTGCCAGCAGCTTAACTAGCGGGACCGACACCTACGAGCAGTACTTC
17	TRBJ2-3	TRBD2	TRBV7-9	CASSLDFGLAAFYTQYF	TGTGCCAGCAGCTTAGATTTTGGACTAGCGGCCTTCTATACGCAGTATTTT
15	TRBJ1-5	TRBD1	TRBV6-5	CASSRHGTGDQPQHF	TGTGCCAGCAGTCGTCATGGGACAGGGGATCAGCCCCAGCATTTT
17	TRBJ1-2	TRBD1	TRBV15	CATSRGGNDRAVYGYTF	TGTGCCACCAGCAGAGGGGGGAACGACAGGGCGGTCTATGGCTACACCTTC
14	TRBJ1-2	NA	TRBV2	CASIPYGGNYGYTF	TGTGCCAGCATCCCGTACGGGGGGAACTATGGCTACACCTTC
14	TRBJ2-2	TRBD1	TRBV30	CAWPGQGNTGELFF	TGTGCCTGGCCGGGACAGGGGAACACCGGGGAGCTGTTTTTT
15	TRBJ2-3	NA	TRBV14	CASSQEGRDTDTQYF	TGTGCCAGCAGCCAAGAAGGGCGGGACACAGATACGCAGTATTTT
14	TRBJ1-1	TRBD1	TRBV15	CATSRDRGLNEAFF	TGTGCCACCAGTCGCGACAGGGGGCTGAATGAAGCTTTCTTT
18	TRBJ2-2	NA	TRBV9	CASSVGLRGAANTGELFF	TGTGCCAGCAGCGTAGGTCTTCGGGGGGCCGCGAACACCGGGGAGCTGTTTTTT
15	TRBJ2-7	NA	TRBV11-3	CASSLFAGASYEQYF	TGTGCCAGCAGCTTGTTTGCGGGGGCCTCCTACGAGCAGTACTTC